One and the same sample provided the 27 T cell receptor beta chains below, sequenced in a study of a mutant IDH1 vaccine in newly diagnosed glioma. Stated time point: week 5, during vaccination. Every vaccination contained 300 ug of the mutant IDH1 20-mer peptide and was paired with topical imiquimod. The protocol was immunoSEQ multiplex PCR, while the TCRdb copy is restricted to in-frame clones and leaves out a portion. The profile covers approximately 26,000 clones, with about 89% appearing a single time and roughly 20% taken by the ten largest. The antigens for these receptors are not known. Sequenced here: PBMCs, sampled from a glioma patient whose treatment included an IDH1 peptide vaccine. All receptors derive from a man in his late teens or twenties with glioma.

The genes are TRBV10-2 and TRBJ2-2; no reliable D call. Germline-derived CDR1 and CDR2 are WSHSY and SAAADI. This CDR3 has 12 residues. Trimming took 3 bases from V and 7 from J, leaving 6 bases between them. In DNA, the CDR3 is TGCGCCAGCAGTGAACCCTACGGGGAGCTGTTTTTT. Translated, it gives CASSEPYGELFF.

This clone showed up just a few times. The V call is TRBV28, the J call TRBJ2-1; D call uncertain. Trimming shortened V by 7 bases and J by 0 bases, and 13 bases separated the two germline ends. The V gene's germline CDR1 is MDHEN and CDR2 SYDVKM. This CDR3 has 15 amino acids. The CDR3 sequence is CASTPERSSYNEQFF. The DNA for the CDR3 is TGTGCCAGCACTCCCGAGAGGAGCTCCTACAATGAGCAGTTCTTC.

The chain combines TRBV19 with TRBJ1-5; tentatively, D is TRBD1 (5 bases). CDR3 length: 13 residues. From germline, CDR1 is LNHDA and CDR2 SQIVND (reference sequence). Trimming removed 10 bases at V and 3 bases at J, with 13 bases between. The CDR3 bases are TGTGCCACTAAAGAGGGGTACAATCAGCCCCAGCATTTT. It codes for CATKEGYNQPQHF.

The chain combines TRBV5-1 with TRBJ2-7, with a weak D call TRBD2 (5 bases). V lost 2 bases, J lost 2 bases, and 11 bases lay in between. From germline, CDR1 is SGHRS and CDR2 YFSETQ. The CDR3 totals 14 residues. The CDR3 nucleotides read TGCGCCAGCAGCTTTGAGGCGGGTCCCTACGAGCAGTACTTC. As protein: CASSFEAGPYEQYF.

V usage is TRBV6-1 and J usage is TRBJ2-3; D perhaps matches TRBD2 (5 bases). Trimming removed 6 bases at V and 7 bases at J, with 14 bases between. The length of the CDR3 is 13 residues. The V gene's germline CDR1 is MNHNS and CDR2 SASEGT. For the CDR3, the DNA is TGTGCCAGCAGCGGAATAGACGGGAATACGCAGTATTTT. Encoded protein: CASSGIDGNTQYF.

The chain has TRBV10-3 and TRBJ2-1; TRBD2 agrees at 14 bases. V dropped 2 bases and J dropped 7; count of bases not matched to a gene: 1. CDR3 length equals 15 residues. Germline CDR1 ENHRY, CDR2 SYGVKD. Here the CDR3 DNA reads TGTGCCATCAGTGAGCGGACTAGCGGGAGGAATGAGCAGTTCTTC. Its translation: CAISERTSGRNEQFF.

The chain recombines TRBV5-6 with TRBJ1-5; D is possibly TRBD1 (5 bases). Germline V gene sequence: CDR1 SGHDT, CDR2 YYEEEE. The germline V and J ends were trimmed by 0 bases and 4 bases, with 11 bases remaining between them. This CDR3 has 15 residues. CDR3 residues: CASSLAGLLNQPQHF. In DNA, the CDR3 is TGTGCCAGCAGCTTGGCGGGACTGCTTAATCAGCCCCAGCATTTT.

The chain uses TRBV5-6 and TRBJ2-7, with 11 bases aligning to TRBD1. The CDR3 runs 14 residues. J lost 5 bases, V lost 4 bases, and 5 bases had no gene match. Germline V gene sequence: CDR1 SGHDT, CDR2 YYEEEE. Here the CDR3 reads CASSAGTGGHEQYF. The DNA of the CDR3 is TGTGCCAGCAGCGCCGGGACAGGGGGGCACGAGCAGTACTTC.

The count of this clone is one. The V call is TRBV6-1, the J call TRBJ1-1, with 8 bases fitting TRBD1. J lost 1 base, V lost 3 bases, and 4 bases had no gene match. Per the germline V gene, CDR1 is MNHNS and CDR2 is SASEGT. The CDR3 loop spans 15 amino acids. In DNA, the CDR3 is TGTGCCAGCAGTGACCTACAGGGGGGGAACACTGAAGCTTTCTTT. Translating it yields CASSDLQGGNTEAFF.

The rearrangement links TRBV20-1 to TRBJ2-1; 8 bases map to TRBD2. V shed 8 bases and J 7 bases; nucleotides not matched to a gene: 4. Per the germline V gene, CDR1 is DFQATT and CDR2 is SNEGSKA (reference sequence). The CDR3 totals 11 residues. The CDR3 loop reads CSHPGGNEQFF. The CDR3 DNA sequence: TGCAGTCATCCGGGAGGGAATGAGCAGTTCTTC.

The chain recombines TRBV9 with TRBJ2-5; D remains ambiguous. CDR1 and CDR2 from the germline V gene are SGDLS and YYNGEE. The CDR3 consists of 15 residues. With 0 bases removed from V and 4 bases from J, the gap between germline ends came to 13 bases. CDR3 sequence: CASSVAEGWGETQYF. CDR3 bases: TGTGCCAGCAGCGTAGCGGAAGGGTGGGGAGAGACCCAGTACTTC.

The chain employs TRBV4-3 and TRBJ2-5, with TRBD2 matching 8 bases. This CDR3 is 15 amino acids long. Germline-derived CDR1 and CDR2 are LGHNA and YSLEER. J was trimmed by 2 bases and V by 0 bases; bases with no gene match: 2. The CDR3 spells CASSQDERGQETQYF. The DNA of the CDR3 is TGCGCCAGCAGCCAAGATGAGCGGGGGCAAGAGACCCAGTACTTC.

The chain employs TRBV6-8 and TRBJ1-1, with TRBD1 identical over 8 bases. The junction had 12 bases not matched to a gene; V was cut back by 6 bases and J by 3 bases. This CDR3 region has 16 residues. Germline CDR1 MNHGY, CDR2 SAAAGT. The CDR3 reads CASSLKLGQEDTEAFF. In DNA, the CDR3 is TGTGCCAGCAGCCTCAAGCTGGGACAGGAGGACACTGAAGCTTTCTTT.

Concerning this clone itself: In the same sample, other DNA sequences code for this CDR3. This chain joins TRBV5-1 and TRBJ1-1, with D hard to call. The CDR3 runs 14 residues. Germline values: CDR1 SGHRS, CDR2 YFSETQ. V lost 0 bases and J 0 bases, leaving 6 bases between the germline ends. The CDR3 region has the DNA TGCGCCAGCAGCTTGGATGGGATGAACACTGAAGCTTTCTTT. Its protein product is CASSLDGMNTEAFF.

The chain links TRBV5-1 to TRBJ1-5; 7 nucleotides agree with TRBD1. V trimming: 4 bases; J trimming: 4 bases; junction bases outside the gene matches: 5. The germline gives CDR1 SGHRS, CDR2 YFSETQ. This CDR3 contains 14 residues. The CDR3 reads CASSPGQENQPQHF. The CDR3 region has the DNA TGCGCCAGCAGCCCCGGACAGGAGAATCAGCCCCAGCATTTT.

The rearrangement joins TRBV28 to TRBJ2-7; TRBD1 aligns across 7 bases. Per germline, CDR1 MDHEN and CDR2 SYDVKM. V dropped 0 bases and J dropped 4; count of bases not matched to a gene: 3. This CDR3 is built from 14 residues. The CDR3 bases are TGTGCCAGCAGTTTATGGGGACAGAAATACGAGCAGTACTTC. Protein product: CASSLWGQKYEQYF.

The chain links TRBV5-4 to TRBJ1-3; a possible D gene is TRBD1 (6 bases). The length of the CDR3 is 17 residues. Looked up from germline, CDR1 is SGHNT and CDR2 is YYREEE (reference sequence). Trimming left V 0 bases short and J 0 bases short, with 13 bases between. The CDR3 sequence: CASSLVGARGSGNTIYF. DNA of the CDR3: TGTGCCAGCAGCTTGGTGGGGGCTAGGGGCTCTGGAAACACCATATATTTT.

The chain uses TRBV4-1 and TRBJ2-7; 7 bases line up with TRBD2. Germline-derived CDR1 and CDR2 are MGHRA and YSYEKL. Trimming took 4 bases from V and 4 from J; bases not matched to a gene: 7. This CDR3 comprises 14 residues. The CDR3 DNA is TGCGCCAGCAGCCTAGCGGGTTCAGCTTACGAGCAGTACTTC. Translating gives CASSLAGSAYEQYF.

The CDR3 loop reads CASSLREQNTEAFF. For the CDR3, the DNA is TGTGCCAGCAGCTTGAGGGAGCAGAACACTGAAGCTTTCTTT. The rearrangement joins TRBV5-5 to TRBJ1-1; D gene unclear. Germline CDR1 and CDR2: SGHKS and YYEKEE (reference sequence). V lost 1 base, J lost 1 base, and 8 bases lay in between. There are 14 residues in the CDR3.

This clone came up once. The V gene is TRBV6-1, the J gene TRBJ2-7; 8 nucleotides match TRBD1. Looked up from germline, CDR1 is MNHNS and CDR2 is SASEGT. The CDR3 runs to 14 residues. V lost 6 bases to trimming and J lost 5 bases; unmatched junction nucleotides: 9. CDR3 amino acids: CASSDRGGNHEQYF. The CDR3 DNA reads TGTGCCAGCAGCGACAGGGGTGGTAACCACGAGCAGTACTTC.

This clone was detected a few times. V and J are TRBV4-1 and TRBJ1-1, with D uncertain. V lost 6 bases and J lost 4, with 15 bases in between. This CDR3 is built from 14 residues. Germline CDR1 and CDR2: MGHRA and YSYEKL. DNA of the CDR3: TGCGCCAGCAGGGGCGGCCTGAGAGGCACTGAAGCTTTCTTT. Amino acids: CASRGGLRGTEAFF.

V gene TRBV30 combines with J gene TRBJ2-2; D remains unclear. Looked up from germline, CDR1 is GTSNPN and CDR2 is SVGIG (reference sequence). This CDR3 region has 16 residues. The V gene lost 3 bases and the J gene lost 0 bases, with 14 bases spanning the gap. CDR3: CAWRWAASTNTGELFF. The CDR3 DNA follows: TGTGCCTGGAGATGGGCAGCCTCGACGAACACCGGGGAGCTGTTTTTT. Together with reference TRBV30 and TRBJ2-2, the CDR3 gives the full variable domain: SQTIHQWPATLVQPVGSPLSLECTVEGTSNPNLYWYRQAAGRGLQLLFYSVGIGQISSEVPQNLSASRPQDRQFILSSKKLLLSDSGFYLCAWRWAASTNTGELFFGEGSRLTVL.

The V and J genes are TRBV15 and TRBJ1-3, with a tentative D call TRBD1 (5 bases). The CDR3 spans 17 residues. Germline V CDR1 and CDR2: LNHNV, YYDKDF (reference sequence). The V end was cut by 0 bases, the J end by 3 bases, with 15 bases between. The CDR3 loop reads CATSRDSDSRGGNTIYF. CDR3 bases: TGTGCCACCAGCAGAGATAGCGACAGCCGGGGTGGAAACACCATATATTTT.

The genes are TRBV5-6 and TRBJ1-2, with D maybe TRBD1 (5 bases). V lost 4 bases to trimming and J lost 4 bases, with 17 bases between them. The germline CDR1 and CDR2 sequences are SGHDT and YYEEEE. The CDR3 covers 15 residues. The CDR3 sequence: CASSTSRGAGYGYTF. The CDR3, as DNA: TGTGCCAGCAGCACTTCCCGGGGCGCGGGCTATGGCTACACCTTC.

The J gene is TRBJ2-3, the V gene TRBV5-6; TRBD1 is a possible D gene (5 bases). This CDR3 comprises 15 residues. Trimming pared 5 bases from V and 2 bases from J, leaving 15 bases between. Germline V gives CDR1 SGHDT, CDR2 YYEEEE. DNA for the CDR3: TGTGCCAGCAGTACCGACAGCCTAAACACAGATACGCAGTATTTT. Translating it yields CASSTDSLNTDTQYF. Together with reference TRBV5-6 and TRBJ2-3, the CDR3 gives the full variable domain: DAGVTQSPTHLIKTRGQQVTLRCSPKSGHDTVSWYQQALGQGPQFIFQYYEEEERQRGNFPDRFSGHQFPNYSSELNVNALLLGDSALYLCASSTDSLNTDTQYFGPGTRLTVL.

This chain links TRBV5-1 with TRBJ2-7, with 8 bases that match TRBD1. Trimming at V came to 0 bases and at J to 2 bases, leaving 7 bases not matched to a gene. Germline V gives CDR1 SGHRS, CDR2 YFSETQ. There are 16 residues in the CDR3. CDR3 bases: TGCGCCAGCAGCTTGGGAGTAGGACAGGGAACCTACGAGCAGTACTTC. This gives the protein CASSLGVGQGTYEQYF.

The chain has TRBV10-3 and TRBJ2-5; D might be TRBD1 (6 bases). The CDR3 loop spans 13 amino acids. V dropped 2 bases and J dropped 3 bases, with 7 bases sitting between them. CDR1 is ENHRY, CDR2 SYGVKD, per germline. The CDR3 region is CAISEGQKETQYF. CDR3 DNA: TGTGCCATCAGTGAGGGACAGAAAGAGACCCAGTACTTC.